This T cell receptor (beta chain) was sequenced during a study of T cell repertoires in cytomegalovirus infection. Study-level information: Indications of both CMV infection and matching HLA type were provided by public TCR beta signatures.

Each CDR3 protein gets one entry after TCRdb re-called the reads with MiXCR. The profile shows about 180,000 distinct CDR3 sequences, 14% of them singletons. The length of the CDR3 is 15 residues. V lost 6 bases, J lost 5 bases, and 11 bases stayed unmatched. Germline lookup yields CDR1 SGHVS and CDR2 FNYEAQ. Overall study findings and caveats: Cumulative frequency (of public TCR beta family members) identified carriers of CMV plus the relevant HLA. The ex vivo response was dominated by HLA-C-restricted CMV-specific TCR beta clonotypes.

This clonotype has ten or more counts. Antigen specificity is unknown. This clonotype originated in a human donor in good health (CMV status not recorded). Some clones in this sample may be carry-over from other donors' samples. The sample comprised PBMCs. The gene calls are TRBV7-6 and TRBJ2-3; 7 bases agree with TRBD1. This CDR3 is CASRRFTAGGDTQYF. CDR3 nucleotide sequence: TGTGCCAGCAGGCGATTTACGGCAGGGGGAGATACGCAGTATTTT.